Presented here are 18 T cell receptor beta chains from one specimen sequenced in a study of blood T cells in healthy people across ages. Sample-barcoded 5' priming and a J-beta primer mix drove a second PCR of roughly 7 to 11 cycles. TCRdb re-called the 5' RACE reads with MiXCR, one entry per CDR3 protein. The sample yields 700,000 to 800,000 distinct CDR3 sequences, roughly 41% seen once. Sequences were obtained from blood. All receptors derive from a woman aged 60-75 years in good health.

V and J are TRBV18 and TRBJ2-1, with D possibly matching TRBD2 (6 bases). The J call may be in error: the DNA end matches TRBJ2-7 better. The CDR3 is 17 residues long. Germline CDR1 is KGHSH and CDR2 is LQKENI. The CDR3 nucleotides read TGTGCCAGCTCACCACCGACTAGTGGTACCTCCTACAATGAGCAGTACTTC. Its protein product is CASSPPTSGTSYNEQYF.

This clonotype was observed at least ten times. This sequence joins TRBV7-2 and TRBJ2-7, with no clear D. The germline V and J ends were trimmed by 5 bases and 3 bases, with 5 bases remaining between them. The CDR3 runs to 11 residues. From germline, CDR1 is SGHTA and CDR2 FQGNSA. In DNA, the CDR3 is TGTGCCAGCAGCCTTTACTACGAGCAGTACTTC. Amino acids: CASSLYYEQYF.

This chain connects TRBV20-1 to TRBJ2-7; TRBD2 matches 10 bases. There are 15 residues in the CDR3. CDR1 is DFQATT, CDR2 SNEGSKA, per germline (reference sequence). CDR3 region: CSVIAGGWPSGEQYF. CDR3 sequence (DNA): TGCAGCGTGATAGCGGGAGGTTGGCCCTCGGGTGAACAGTACTTC.

This sequence joins TRBV29-1 and TRBJ2-3, with D uncertain. Germline CDR1 and CDR2: SQVTM and ANQGSEA. The CDR3 extends over 14 amino acids. Deletions cut 1 base from V and 6 bases from J, with 14 bases between. CDR3 loop: CSVEGPVTADTQYF. CDR3 DNA sequence: TGCAGCGTTGAAGGTCCCGTCACAGCGGATACGCAGTATTTT.

The chain couples TRBV24-1 to TRBJ2-3, with 8 bases aligning to TRBD1. This CDR3 spans 13 amino acids. CDR1 is KGHDR, CDR2 SFDVKD, per germline. The V gene end was trimmed by 7 bases and the J gene end by 6 bases; junction bases not matched to a gene: 5. This chain's CDR3 is CATSRQGRDTQYF. Here the CDR3 DNA reads TGTGCCACCAGCCGACAGGGGAGGGATACGCAGTATTTT.

In DNA form, the CDR3 reads TGTGCCAGCAGCTTAAGGACGGTTAATCAGCCCCAGCATTTT. This encodes CASSLRTVNQPQHF. The gene calls are TRBV7-2 and TRBJ1-5; D ambiguous. This CDR3 has 14 amino acids. The V gene's germline CDR1 is SGHTA and CDR2 FQGNSA. Deletions cut 2 bases from V and 4 bases from J, with 9 bases between.

This clonotype was counted a few times. This chain joins TRBV6-2 or TRBV6-3 and TRBJ2-7, with TRBD2 identical over 10 bases. J gave up 4 bases and V 9 bases, and 9 bases lay outside the gene matches. The CDR3 extends over 14 amino acids. Germline-derived CDR1 and CDR2 are MNHEY and SVGEGT. CDR3 sequence: CARTQEREGYEQYF. The CDR3 nucleotides read TGTGCCAGGACCCAGGAGCGGGAGGGTTACGAGCAGTACTTC.

Only a few counts were recorded for this clonotype. The V call is TRBV7-3, the J call TRBJ2-3, with unresolved D. The CDR3 has 14 amino acids. From germline, CDR1 is SGHTA and CDR2 FQGTGA. V was trimmed by 5 bases and J by 4 bases, leaving 13 bases between them. The CDR3 nucleotides read TGTGCCAGCAGCCCCGGTCCGGTCTCAGATACGCAGTATTTT. It yields the protein CASSPGPVSDTQYF.

This clonotype was observed a handful of times. Germline is not matched at one junction end, which may reflect a read error. This chain connects TRBV12-3 or TRBV12-4 to TRBJ2-7; no firm D call. CDR3 length: 13 residues. CDR3 nucleotide sequence: TGTGCCAGCAAAGATAGGAGCTCCTATGAGCAGTACTTC. It is translated as CASKDRSSYEQYF.

V and J are TRBV20-1 and TRBJ2-1; 13 bases map to TRBD2. Germline V gives CDR1 DFQATT, CDR2 SNEGSKA (reference sequence). With 5 bases clipped from V and 7 bases from J, the junction kept 14 bases outside the gene matches. The CDR3 extends over 17 amino acids. CDR3 residues: CSAPHPPGLAGWNEQFF. The CDR3 DNA follows: TGCAGTGCTCCCCACCCGCCGGGACTAGCGGGATGGAATGAGCAGTTCTTC.

The chain uses TRBV20-1 and TRBJ1-6, with 10 nucleotides matching TRBD1. The germline V gene encodes CDR1 DFQATT and CDR2 SNEGSKA (reference sequence). The CDR3 contains 15 residues. V was clipped by 6 bases and J by 3 bases; unmatched bases: 5. The CDR3 reads CSASTGGGYNSPLHF. CDR3 sequence (DNA): TGCAGTGCCTCGACAGGGGGCGGCTATAATTCACCCCTCCACTTT.

Notes on this clonotype: This may come from a read error, since a much larger clone is one base off. The V call is TRBV6-2 or TRBV6-3, the J call TRBJ2-7, with 9 bases identical to TRBD2. Per the germline V gene, CDR1 is MNHEY and CDR2 is SVGEGT. CDR3 length: 14 amino acids. The junction had 5 bases not matched to a gene; V was cut back by 6 bases and J by 2 bases. CDR3 bases: TGTGCCAGCAGCCGGAGACTAGCGGCCTACGAGCAGTACTTC. Protein: CASSRRLAAYEQYF.

In its sample, this clonotype was seen a few times. The CDR3 DNA is TGCAGCGTGACACCGGGGGCAGGGGATGGCTACACCTTC. Protein sequence: CSVTPGAGDGYTF. This chain uses TRBV29-1 with TRBJ1-2; D is possibly TRBD1 (6 bases). This CDR3 has 13 residues. CDR1 and CDR2 from the germline V gene are SQVTM and ANQGSEA. V was pared by 6 bases and J by 6 bases, with 17 bases between.

The CDR3 bases are TGTGCCACCAGCGGGAAGGGGTACTCCTACAATGAGCAGTACTTC. This codes for CATSGKGYSYNEQYF. The J gene is TRBJ2-1, the V gene TRBV15, with a tentative D call TRBD1 (5 bases). The DNA end favors TRBJ2-7, so the J call may be wrong. Germline V lookup: CDR1 LNHNV, CDR2 YYDKDF (reference sequence). The CDR3 consists of 15 residues.

The V and J genes are TRBV6-1 and TRBJ2-5, with D perhaps assigned TRBD1 or TRBD2 (6 bases each). Germline assignment: CDR1 MNHNS and CDR2 SASEGT. There are 15 residues in the CDR3. The V end was cut by 7 bases, the J end by 4 bases, with 19 bases between. CDR3 DNA: TGTGCCAGCACCGAAATGGGGGGCCAGAGAGAGACCCAGTACTTC. Its protein product is CASTEMGGQRETQYF.

J is TRBJ1-5 and V is TRBV6-1; TRBD1 aligns across 9 bases. Germline trimming cut 5 bases from V and 6 bases from J; bases unmatched to any gene: 5. The CDR3 is 14 residues long. Germline V gene sequence: CDR1 MNHNS, CDR2 SASEGT. Here the CDR3 reads CASSFDRGAQPQHF. DNA for the CDR3: TGTGCCAGCAGTTTTGACAGGGGGGCTCAGCCCCAGCATTTT.

This sequence joins TRBV20-1 and TRBJ2-7, with TRBD2 matching 8 bases. With 5 bases clipped from V and 0 bases from J, the junction kept 12 bases outside the gene matches. The germline V gene has CDR1 DFQATT and CDR2 SNEGSKA (reference sequence). The CDR3 has 16 amino acids. CDR3 sequence (DNA): TGCAGTGCTGGGCCTTGGCGGGGGGCCACCTCCTACGAGCAGTACTTC. The encoded protein is CSAGPWRGATSYEQYF.

This clonotype turned up a few times. The J gene is TRBJ2-5, the V gene TRBV12-3 or TRBV12-4, with D possibly TRBD2 on 5 matching bases. The CDR3 has 14 amino acids. The V end was cut by 4 bases, the J end by 11 bases, with 20 bases between. CDR3 bases: TGTGCCAGCAGTTCCCGCGAGGGATTGGGTGAGCAGTACTTC. This translates into CASSSREGLGEQYF.